The rows below give T cell receptor beta chains drawn from one sample of a study of cytomegalovirus exposure and HLA in healthy donors. The table came from immunoSEQ multiplex PCR; TCRdb's copy has only in-frame clones and leaves some out. This repertoire comprises 40,000 to 50,000 clones; its ten largest clones make up under 1.3%. Material for sequencing was PBMCs. These receptors came from a woman aged 40 to 49 in good health and CMV-seronegative. CDR3s include the opening cysteine and the closing phenylalanine or tryptophan. D genes are given only for firm matches.

D gene | J gene | V gene | CDR3 DNA | CDR3 protein
. | TRBJ1-5 | TRBV28 | TGTGCCAGCAGACACAGGGTTTGGGGCAATCAGCCCCAGCATTTT | CASRHRVWGNQPQHF
TRBD1 | TRBJ1-1 | TRBV5-1 | TGCGCCAGCAGCTTTGGAGGGACAGGGGGAACTGAAGCTTTCTTT | CASSFGGTGGTEAFF
TRBD1 | TRBJ2-7 | TRBV4-3 | TGCGCCAGCAGCCAAGCAGGGGGCGGCTACGAGCAGTACTTC | CASSQAGGGYEQYF
TRBD1 | TRBJ1-1 | TRBV29-1 | TGCAGCGTTGGGCCCACCGGGACAGCAAACACTGAAGCTTTCTTT | CSVGPTGTANTEAFF
. | TRBJ1-4 | TRBV28 | TGTGCCAGCACCATTGCAGGGCTTCCTGGGGAAAAACTGTTTTTT | CASTIAGLPGEKLFF
. | TRBJ2-2 | TRBV27 | TGTGCCAGCAGTTTATTCTCTCGTCCTAGCAACACCGGGGAGCTGTTTTTT | CASSLFSRPSNTGELFF
. | TRBJ1-2 | TRBV10-2 | TGCGCCAGCAGTATATCTCGGGGGGTTGGCTACACCTTC | CASSISRGVGYTF
TRBD1 | TRBJ2-7 | TRBV5-3 | TGTGCCAGAAGCCAAGGACAGGGCCACGAGCAGTACTTC | CARSQGQGHEQYF
TRBD2 | TRBJ2-3 | TRBV18 | TGTGCCAGCTCACCCTTACTAGCGGGAGAGGGAACAGATACGCAGTATTTT | CASSPLLAGEGTDTQYF
. | TRBJ1-1 | TRBV28 | TGTGCCAGCAGTGCGGGAGGGGCAGGGTTAAAGCGGGCTGAAGCTTTCTTT | CASSAGGAGLKRAEAFF
TRBD1 | TRBJ2-7 | TRBV4-3 | TGCGCCAGCAGCCCGTATACAGGGGGGACCTACGAGCAGTACTTC | CASSPYTGGTYEQYF
TRBD2 | TRBJ2-3 | TRBV7-2 | TGTGCCAGCAGCTTAGGTGCGGGAGACGGAGATACGCAGTATTTT | CASSLGAGDGDTQYF
TRBD1 | TRBJ1-1 | TRBV5-1 | TGCGCCAGCAACCCGGGACAGATGAACACTGAAGCTTTCTTT | CASNPGQMNTEAFF
. | TRBJ2-6 | TRBV29-1 | TGCAGCGTTCCCAAGGGGGGGTCTGGGGCCAACGTCCTGACTTTC | CSVPKGGSGANVLTF
. | TRBJ2-3 | TRBV5-1 | TGCGCCAGCAGCTTGGGTGGTAGTATTAGCACAGATACGCAGTATTTT | CASSLGGSISTDTQYF
. | TRBJ2-1 | TRBV11-3 | TGTGCCAGCAGCTTAGGCGGGCCTGAGCAGTTCTTC | CASSLGGPEQFF
. | TRBJ2-2 | TRBV6-4 | TGTGCCAGCAGTGACGGCAGGGCAACCGGGGAGCTGTTTTTT | CASSDGRATGELFF
TRBD1 | TRBJ1-1 | TRBV9 | TGTGCCAGCAGCGGGCCACAGGGGATGAACACTGAAGCTTTCTTT | CASSGPQGMNTEAFF
TRBD1 | TRBJ1-2 | TRBV13 | TGTGCCAGCAGCGCGACAGGGGATGCCTATGGCTACACCTTC | CASSATGDAYGYTF
. | TRBJ2-3 | TRBV30 | TGTGCCTGGAGCCTCGACAGAGGTACGCAGTATTTT | CAWSLDRGTQYF
. | TRBJ2-1 | TRBV5-1 | TGCGCCAGCAGCCCGGGGACAGGGGGAGCTAGCGGGAGAGATGAGCAGTTCTTC | CASSPGTGGASGRDEQFF
TRBD2 | TRBJ2-1 | TRBV5-6 | TGTGCCAGCAATACCGGCGGGAGCACGGGCAATGAGCAGTTCTTC | CASNTGGSTGNEQFF
TRBD2 | TRBJ2-3 | TRBV6-6 | TGTGCCAGCAGGCAGCGGGGGAGCACAGATACGCAGTATTTT | CASRQRGSTDTQYF
. | TRBJ1-4 | TRBV7-2 | TGTGCCAGCAGCTTAGGGGGCACTAATGAAAAACTGTTTTTT | CASSLGGTNEKLFF
. | TRBJ2-7 | TRBV13 | TGTGCCAGCAGCAAACAGACTAGAGGGAGCTCCTACGAGCAGTACTTC | CASSKQTRGSSYEQYF
. | TRBJ2-7 | TRBV2 | TGTGCCAGCAGTACCCAGGGGCCCGGTCCCACAGCTGCCTACGAGCAGTACTTC | CASSTQGPGPTAAYEQYF
TRBD1 | TRBJ2-7 | TRBV6-5 | TGTGCCAGCCGACCGGGACAGGGGAGCTACGAGCAGTACTTC | CASRPGQGSYEQYF
. | TRBJ2-3 | TRBV19 | TGTGCCAGTAGTATAGGGCGAAGAACAGCAGATACGCAGTATTTT | CASSIGRRTADTQYF
. | TRBJ2-3 | TRBV5-1 | TGCGCCAGCAGCTCCGACAGCCGAACGAACACAGATACGCAGTATTTT | CASSSDSRTNTDTQYF
. | TRBJ2-6 | TRBV25-1 | TGTGCCAGCAGTGGTGGGCCCGGGGGATCTGGGGCCAACGTCCTGACTTTC | CASSGGPGGSGANVLTF
. | TRBJ1-1 | TRBV15 | TGTGCCACCAGCAGAGATGTGGGAGGGAACACTGAAGCTTTCTTT | CATSRDVGGNTEAFF
TRBD2 | TRBJ2-1 | TRBV11-3 | TGTGCCAGCAGCCGGGGGGGGCCCTCCTACAATGAGCAGTTCTTC | CASSRGGPSYNEQFF
. | TRBJ2-5 | TRBV9 | TGTGCCAGCAGCCCCCATAGTTCGGGAGCAGAGACCCAGTACTTC | CASSPHSSGAETQYF
TRBD1 | TRBJ1-2 | TRBV11-2 | TGTGCCAGCAGCCCCATCCGACAGGGGCGTAACTATGGCTACACCTTC | CASSPIRQGRNYGYTF
. | TRBJ1-5 | TRBV4-2 | TGTGCCAGCAGCCAAGAAGCGGGTAAGCCCCAGCATTTT | CASSQEAGKPQHF
TRBD1 | TRBJ2-7 | TRBV6-5 | TGTGCCAGCAGTTACACAGTCCCGGGACAGGGTACGGGGCAGTACTTC | CASSYTVPGQGTGQYF
TRBD1 | TRBJ2-7 | TRBV5-1 | TGCGCCAGCAGCTCTAGCCCCGGGACAGCTGAGCAGTACTTC | CASSSSPGTAEQYF
. | TRBJ2-7 | TRBV6-1 | TGTGCCAGCAGTGAATTGGGGAGAGACGCCTACGAGCAGTACTTC | CASSELGRDAYEQYF
TRBD2 | TRBJ2-2 | TRBV30 | TGTGCCGGGCAAAGTGCGGGAGCAGGAACCGGGGAGCTGTTTTTT | CAGQSAGAGTGELFF
. | TRBJ1-3 | TRBV5-1 | TGCGCCAGCAGCCCAAAAACTGGAAACACCATATATTTT | CASSPKTGNTIYF
. | TRBJ2-6 | TRBV30 | TGTGCCTGGAGTGCCACTAGCTCTGGGGCCAACGTCCTGACTTTC | CAWSATSSGANVLTF
TRBD2 | TRBJ2-5 | TRBV30 | TGTGCTCTTAGCGGGAATGAAGAGACCCAGTACTTC | CALSGNEETQYF
TRBD1 | TRBJ1-1 | TRBV5-1 | TGCGCCAGCAGCCCGAGTTACGGACAGGGTTTGAACACTGAAGCTTTCTTT | CASSPSYGQGLNTEAFF
TRBD2 | TRBJ2-1 | TRBV12-5 | TGTGCTAGTGGTTTGGTACAGGACAGACTATTAGCGGGAGGATCCCATGAGCAGTTCTTC | CASGLVQDRLLAGGSHEQFF
. | TRBJ2-7 | TRBV5-1 | TGCGCCAGCAGCTTCTCAACAGGGTTCAATAAGTACGAGCAGTACTTC | CASSFSTGFNKYEQYF
TRBD2 | TRBJ2-7 | TRBV30 | TGTGCCTGGAGTGTACGACTAGCGGATGACGAGCAGTACTTC | CAWSVRLADDEQYF
TRBD1 | TRBJ1-1 | TRBV4-1 | TGCGCCAGCAGCCAGGCCGGGACAGGGCCCTTGACAGCTTTCTTT | CASSQAGTGPLTAFF
. | TRBJ2-7 | TRBV6-5 | TGTGCCAGCAGGAGGATCGACGAGCAGTACTTC | CASRRIDEQYF
TRBD2 | TRBJ2-7 | TRBV5-1 | TGCGCCAGCAGCTTGGGGCTAGGGAGGGACGAGCAGTACTTC | CASSLGLGRDEQYF